The 19 T cell receptor beta chains in this list originate from one sample, sequenced in a study of blood T cell repertoires in COVID-19. The assay was immunoSEQ multiplex PCR, and TCRdb's table has in-frame clones only and misses some. The sample lists 150,000 or so clones, roughly 90% occurring once. Source material: PBMCs or T cells enriched from blood (not recorded which). These receptor sequences come from a woman in her fifties or sixties who had recovered from COVID-19.

The V gene is TRBV19, the J gene TRBJ1-1, with D unclear. This CDR3 spans 13 amino acids. Trimming took off 11 bases at V and 3 bases at J, with 16 bases between the two ends. The germline V gene encodes CDR1 LNHDA and CDR2 SQIVND (reference sequence). Written as DNA, the CDR3 is TGTGCCGTAATCGGGCGGGTGGACACTGAAGCTTTCTTT. Its protein product is CAVIGRVDTEAFF.

The chain recombines TRBV3-1 (or the pseudogene TRBV3-2) with TRBJ2-3, with D possibly TRBD2 on 5 matching bases. V lost 0 bases and J lost 1, with 8 bases in between. CDR3 length: 15 amino acids. From germline, CDR1 is LGHDT and CDR2 YNNKEL (reference sequence). The CDR3 sequence: CASSQEGRGTDTQYF. CDR3 DNA sequence: TGTGCCAGCAGCCAAGAGGGGAGAGGCACAGATACGCAGTATTTT.

The gene calls are TRBV6-2 or TRBV6-3 and TRBJ2-1; D gene unclear. The CDR3 covers 14 residues. Trimming pared 5 bases from V and 5 bases from J, leaving 13 bases between. CDR1 is MNHEY, CDR2 SVGEGT, per germline. The CDR3 bases are TGTGCCAGCAGTGACCTCCGGGTAAACAATGAGCAGTTCTTC. This sequence encodes CASSDLRVNNEQFF.

The chain carries TRBV6-5 and TRBJ2-7; TRBD2 is a possible D gene (6 bases). Trimming removed 6 bases from V and 7 bases from J, with 19 bases in between. The V gene's germline CDR1 is MNHEY and CDR2 SVGAGI. The CDR3 is made up of 14 amino acids. The CDR3 DNA is TGTGCCAGCAGCGCCATGGGTCTCGGGGGAGAGCAGTACTTC. Residues: CASSAMGLGGEQYF.

The gene calls are TRBV4-1 and TRBJ1-2; D is ambiguous. CDR3 length: 14 residues. Germline CDR1 MGHRA, CDR2 YSYEKL. Trimming left V 1 base short and J 4 bases short, with 10 bases between. The CDR3 region is CASSQVVLSYGYTF. The CDR3 nucleotides read TGCGCCAGCAGCCAAGTGGTACTGAGCTATGGCTACACCTTC.

The J gene is TRBJ2-2, the V gene TRBV19, with D maybe TRBD1 (6 bases). V was clipped by 9 bases and J by 0 bases, with 14 bases between them. There are 15 residues in the CDR3. Germline CDR1 and CDR2: LNHDA and SQIVND (reference sequence). The CDR3 DNA reads TGTGCCAGCCGAGTGGGACATTCGAACACCGGGGAGCTGTTTTTT. Amino acids: CASRVGHSNTGELFF.

The chain uses TRBV30 and TRBJ1-5, with 8 positions matching TRBD1. The CDR3 spans 13 residues. The V segment lost 1 base and the J segment 6 bases; nucleotides outside the gene matches: 2. Germline V gene data show CDR1 as GTSNPN and CDR2 as SVGIG (reference sequence). DNA of the CDR3: TGTGCCTGGAGTGGGACAGGGACTCAGCCCCAGCATTTT. This encodes CAWSGTGTQPQHF.

V usage is TRBV2 and J usage is TRBJ2-3, with 7 positions matching TRBD1. Germline assignment: CDR1 SNHLY and CDR2 FYNNEI. CDR3 size: 13 residues. Trimming cost V 4 bases and J 9 bases; bases outside gene matches: 7. The CDR3 sequence: CASSAPGGTTQYF. CDR3 in DNA: TGTGCCAGCAGTGCTCCAGGGGGAACAACGCAGTATTTT.

The chain has TRBV5-1 and TRBJ2-2, with TRBD1 matching 8 bases. The germline V gene encodes CDR1 SGHRS and CDR2 YFSETQ. The V gene end was trimmed by 4 bases and the J gene end by 5 bases; junction bases not matched to a gene: 13. This CDR3 contains 17 residues. CDR3 DNA sequence: TGCGCCAGCAGCCCGGGGAACTCAGGGGGCAAGACCGGGGAGCTGTTTTTT. It encodes CASSPGNSGGKTGELFF.

The chain uses TRBV13 and TRBJ2-7, with 11 bases that match TRBD2. The CDR3 spans 14 residues. With V trimmed by 6 bases and J by 6 bases, 7 bases remained unmatched. CDR1 and CDR2 (germline): PRHDT, FYEKMQ (reference sequence). The CDR3 reads CASSYSGGVLEQYF. CDR3 nucleotides: TGTGCCAGCAGTTATAGCGGGGGGGTCCTCGAGCAGTACTTC. The full variable domain, with the rest looked up from reference TRBV13 and TRBJ2-7, is AAGVIQSPRHLIKEKRETATLKCYPIPRHDTVYWYQQGPGQDPQFLISFYEKMQSDKGSIPDRFSAQQFSDYHSELNMSSLELGDSALYFCASSYSGGVLEQYFGPGTRLTVT.

The chain has TRBV6-5 and TRBJ2-7; the match to TRBD1 covers 8 bases. This CDR3 has 15 amino acids. The V segment lost 5 bases and the J segment 2 bases; nucleotides outside the gene matches: 8. Germline values: CDR1 MNHEY, CDR2 SVGAGI. As DNA, the CDR3 is TGTGCCAGCAGTCGGAGGGAACAGGGGGCCTACGAGCAGTACTTC. The encoded protein is CASSRREQGAYEQYF.

The chain uses TRBV11-3 and TRBJ2-1; TRBD2 agrees at 14 bases. The CDR3 contains 17 residues. CDR1 is SGHNT, CDR2 YENEEA, per germline. Trimming took 3 bases from V and 7 from J; bases not matched to a gene: 8. CDR3 region: CASSFGLTSGGANEQFF. The CDR3 nucleotides are TGTGCCAGCAGCTTTGGGCTGACTAGCGGGGGGGCGAATGAGCAGTTCTTC.

The J gene is TRBJ1-1, the V gene TRBV12-5, with 8 bases that match TRBD1. After removal of 2 bases from V and 7 bases from J, the junction contained 9 bases not matched to a gene. CDR1 and CDR2 from the germline V gene are LGHNT and FRNRAP. This CDR3 comprises 15 residues. As DNA, the CDR3 is TGTGCTAGTGGTTTGTTACTACAGGGGGGCGGTGAAGCTTTCTTT. Residues: CASGLLLQGGGEAFF.

A remark on this clone: A junction boundary mismatches the germline segment, possibly from a read error. The chain joins TRBV25-1 to TRBJ2-3; TRBD1 aligns across 8 bases. The CDR3 extends over 14 amino acids. Germline V CDR1 and CDR2: MGHDK, SYGVNS. The CDR3 sequence is CASGDRGITDTQYF. CDR3 DNA sequence: TGTGCCAGCGGTGACAGGGGTATCACAGATACGCAGTATTTT.

The rearrangement links TRBV7-9 to TRBJ2-7, with 12 nucleotides matching TRBD1. The trim removed 0 bases at V and 1 base at J, leaving 4 bases unmatched. The CDR3 consists of 17 residues. CDR1 and CDR2 (germline): SEHNR, FQNEAQ (reference sequence). Written as DNA, the CDR3 is TGTGCCAGCAGCTTAGCAGGGACAGGGGGCCTTTCCTACGAGCAGTACTTC. Its translation is CASSLAGTGGLSYEQYF.

The V call is TRBV7-2, the J call TRBJ1-3, with 9 bases matching TRBD1. Germline CDR1 SGHTA, CDR2 FQGNSA. The CDR3 is made up of 16 amino acids. With 5 bases clipped from V and 3 bases from J, the junction kept 8 bases outside the gene matches. CDR3 residues: CASSRRQGGGGNTIYF. For the CDR3, the DNA is TGTGCCAGCAGCCGTCGACAGGGGGGAGGTGGAAACACCATATATTTT.

V is TRBV9 and J is TRBJ2-1, with a weak D call TRBD1 (5 bases). Trimming took off 7 bases at V and 10 bases at J, with 18 bases between the two ends. Germline-derived CDR1 and CDR2 are SGDLS and YYNGEE. This CDR3 has 13 residues. CDR3 nucleotide sequence: TGTGCCAGCGGGGCGGTAGCATCAGGAGAGCAGTTCTTC. Translation gives CASGAVASGEQFF.

This clone showed up just once. The chain employs TRBV9 and TRBJ1-2, with D possibly being TRBD1 (6 bases). The germline V gene has CDR1 SGDLS and CDR2 YYNGEE. This CDR3 has 14 residues. V gave up 0 bases and J gave up 5 bases, with 11 bases separating them. This chain's CDR3 is CASSVGSGDYGYTF. The CDR3, as DNA: TGTGCCAGCAGCGTAGGGTCAGGGGATTATGGCTACACCTTC. Looking up the rest from reference TRBV9 and TRBJ1-2 gives the full variable domain: DSGVTQTPKHLITATGQRVTLRCSPRSGDLSVYWYQQSLDQGLQFLIQYYNGEERAKGNILERFSAQQFPDLHSELNLSSLELGDSALYFCASSVGSGDYGYTFGSGTRLTVV.

V gene TRBV5-1 combines with J gene TRBJ2-2, with D perhaps matching TRBD2 (6 bases). CDR1 SGHRS and CDR2 YFSETQ come from the germline V gene. The CDR3 has 13 amino acids. The CDR3 DNA sequence: TGCGCTTCGTCCGGGACTAACACCGGGGAGCTGTTTTTT. It translates to CASSGTNTGELFF.